This T cell receptor beta chain was found in a study of beta chain features in type 1 diabetes. CD45RO/CCR7/CD25/CD127/CD95/CD27 separated CD4+ naive, central memory, regulatory and stem cell-like memory cells by sorting. The V end was cut by 5 bases, the J end by 13 bases, with 8 bases between. The CDR3 runs 8 residues. The germline gives CDR1 DFQATT, CDR2 SNEGSKA (reference sequence). In regard to this clone: Its matching antigen is unknown.

Study-level findings and limits: TCRB repertoires of naive, central memory and Treg cells appeared more similar among patients than among healthy donors. With patients and controls alike, PCR might favor shorter templates to an equal degree.

Reverse transcribing all isolated RNA meant expressed TCRB transcripts were sequenced. Each sample of naive, central memory or regulatory T cells had, on average, approximately 3.5 million reads. The table came from immunoSEQ multiplex PCR; TCRdb's copy has only in-frame clones and leaves some out. The table lists under 450,000 clones, roughly 16% of them singletons. This clonotype was sampled from a woman aged 18-29 years in good health. The chain combines TRBV20-1 with TRBJ1-2; D is unresolved. Sequenced input: naive CD4+ T cells from blood. CDR3 sequence reads: CSADIRTF. The CDR3 region has the DNA TGCAGTGCTGACATCCGCACCTTC.